Detailed here is one T cell receptor (beta chain). The germline V gene has CDR1 SGHDT and CDR2 YYEEEE. V trimming: 5 bases; J trimming: 9 bases; junction bases outside the gene matches: 12. The CDR3 has 15 amino acids. The record originates from a study of T cell changes during pregnancy in multiple sclerosis. Using immunoSEQ multiplex PCR, the repertoire was profiled, and TCRdb retains in-frame clones only, with some absent. The repertoire holds 55,000 to 85,000 clones, with about 94% as singletons. The receptor was isolated from a female donor with multiple sclerosis, enrolled in a pregnancy study. The chain joins TRBV5-6 to TRBJ2-7, with 12 bases that match TRBD1. The specimen was peripheral blood, collected in the third trimester of pregnancy. The CDR3 region has the DNA TGTGCCAGCAGTCATCCCGGGACAGGGGGCGAAAGGCAGTACTTC. Translated, it gives CASSHPGTGGERQYF. The full variable domain, in which reference TRBV5-6 and TRBJ2-7 provide the parts outside the CDR3, is DAGVTQSPTHLIKTRGQQVTLRCSPKSGHDTVSWYQQALGQGPQFIFQYYEEEERQRGNFPDRFSGHQFPNYSSELNVNALLLGDSALYLCASSHPGTGGERQYFGPGTRLTVT.